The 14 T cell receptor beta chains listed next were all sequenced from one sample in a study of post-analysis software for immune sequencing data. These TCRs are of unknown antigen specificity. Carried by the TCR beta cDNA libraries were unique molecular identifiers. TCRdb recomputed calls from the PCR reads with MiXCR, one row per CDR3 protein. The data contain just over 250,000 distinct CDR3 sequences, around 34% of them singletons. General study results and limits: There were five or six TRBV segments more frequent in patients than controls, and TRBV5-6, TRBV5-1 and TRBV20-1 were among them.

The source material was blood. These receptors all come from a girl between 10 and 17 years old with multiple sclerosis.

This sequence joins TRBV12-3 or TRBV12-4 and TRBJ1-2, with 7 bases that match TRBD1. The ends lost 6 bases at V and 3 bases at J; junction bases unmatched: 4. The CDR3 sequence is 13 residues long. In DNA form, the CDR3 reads TGTGCCAGCAGGGGACAGAATCACTATGGCTACACCTTC. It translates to CASRGQNHYGYTF.

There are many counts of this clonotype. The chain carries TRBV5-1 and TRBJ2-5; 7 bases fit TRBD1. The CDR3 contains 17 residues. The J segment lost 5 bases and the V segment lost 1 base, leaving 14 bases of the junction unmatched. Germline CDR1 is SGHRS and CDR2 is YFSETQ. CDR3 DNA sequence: TGCGCCAGCAGCTTGAGGGCCCAGGGGGTACCCGCGGAGACCCAGTACTTC. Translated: CASSLRAQGVPAETQYF. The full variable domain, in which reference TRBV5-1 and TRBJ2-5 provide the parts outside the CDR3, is KAGVTQTPRYLIKTRGQQVTLSCSPISGHRSVSWYQQTPGQGLQFLFEYFSETQRNKGNFPGRFSGRQFSNSRSEMNVSTLELGDSALYLCASSLRAQGVPAETQYFGPGTRLLVL.

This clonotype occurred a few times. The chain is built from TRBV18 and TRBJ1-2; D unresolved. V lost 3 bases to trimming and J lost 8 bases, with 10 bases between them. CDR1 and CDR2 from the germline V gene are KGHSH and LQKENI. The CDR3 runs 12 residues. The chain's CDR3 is CASSPGREGYTF. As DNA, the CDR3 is TGTGCCAGCTCACCTGGCCGGGAGGGCTACACCTTC. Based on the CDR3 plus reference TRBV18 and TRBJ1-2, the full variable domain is NAGVMQNPRHLVRRRGQEARLRCSPMKGHSHVYWYRQLPEEGLKFMVYLQKENIIDESGMPKERFSAEFPKEGPSILRIQQVVRGDSAAYFCASSPGREGYTFGSGTRLTVV.

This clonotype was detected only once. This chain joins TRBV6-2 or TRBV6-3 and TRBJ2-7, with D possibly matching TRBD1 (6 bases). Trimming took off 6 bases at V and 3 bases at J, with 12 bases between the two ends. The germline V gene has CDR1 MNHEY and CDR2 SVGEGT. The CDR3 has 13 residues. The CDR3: CASRVQGGYEQYF. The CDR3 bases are TGTGCCAGCAGGGTACAGGGTGGCTACGAGCAGTACTTC.

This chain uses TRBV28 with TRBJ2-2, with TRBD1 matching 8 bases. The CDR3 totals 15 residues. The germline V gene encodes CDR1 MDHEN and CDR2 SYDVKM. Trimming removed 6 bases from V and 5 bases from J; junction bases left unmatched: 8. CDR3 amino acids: CASRGQGARTGELFF. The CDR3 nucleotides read TGTGCCAGCAGGGGGCAGGGGGCGCGGACCGGGGAGCTGTTTTTT.

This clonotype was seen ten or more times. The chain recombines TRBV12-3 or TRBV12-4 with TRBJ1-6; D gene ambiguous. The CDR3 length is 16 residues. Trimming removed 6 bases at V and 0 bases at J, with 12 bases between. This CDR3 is CASSIGIGSYNSPLHF. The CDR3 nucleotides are TGTGCCAGCAGCATCGGGATTGGCTCCTATAATTCACCCCTCCACTTT.

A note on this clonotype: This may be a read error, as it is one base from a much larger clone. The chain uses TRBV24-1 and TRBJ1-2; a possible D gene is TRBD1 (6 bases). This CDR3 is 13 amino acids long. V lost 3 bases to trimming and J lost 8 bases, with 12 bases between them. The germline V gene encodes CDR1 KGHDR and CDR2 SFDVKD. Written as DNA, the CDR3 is TGTGCCACCAGTGATGCCTGGACAGAGGGCTACACCTTC. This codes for CATSDAWTEGYTF.

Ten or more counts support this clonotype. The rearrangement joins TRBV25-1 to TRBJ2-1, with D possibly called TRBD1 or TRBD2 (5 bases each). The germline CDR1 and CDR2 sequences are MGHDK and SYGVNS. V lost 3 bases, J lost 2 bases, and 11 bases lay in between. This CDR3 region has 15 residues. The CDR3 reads CASSEGDAPYNEQFF. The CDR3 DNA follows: TGTGCCAGCAGTGAGGGGGACGCTCCCTACAATGAGCAGTTCTTC.

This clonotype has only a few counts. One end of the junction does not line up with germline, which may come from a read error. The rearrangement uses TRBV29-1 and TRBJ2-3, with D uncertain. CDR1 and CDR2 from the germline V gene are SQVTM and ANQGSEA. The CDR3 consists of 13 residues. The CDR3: CSVESRPADTRYF. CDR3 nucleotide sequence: TGCAGCGTTGAGTCGCGGCCCGCAGATACGCGGTATTTT.

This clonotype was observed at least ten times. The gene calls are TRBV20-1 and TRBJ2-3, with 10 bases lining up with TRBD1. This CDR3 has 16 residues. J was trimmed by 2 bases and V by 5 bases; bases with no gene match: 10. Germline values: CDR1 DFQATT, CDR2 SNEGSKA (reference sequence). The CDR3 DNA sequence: TGCAGTGCTGAGAAGCGGACAGGGGGTCACACAGATACGCAGTATTTT. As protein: CSAEKRTGGHTDTQYF.

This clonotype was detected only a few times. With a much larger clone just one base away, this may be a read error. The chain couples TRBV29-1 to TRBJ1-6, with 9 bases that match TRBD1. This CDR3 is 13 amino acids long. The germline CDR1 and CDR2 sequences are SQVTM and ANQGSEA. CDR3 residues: CSAKGQGDSPPHF. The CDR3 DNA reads TGCAGCGCAAAGGGACAGGGCGATTCACCCCCCCACTTT.

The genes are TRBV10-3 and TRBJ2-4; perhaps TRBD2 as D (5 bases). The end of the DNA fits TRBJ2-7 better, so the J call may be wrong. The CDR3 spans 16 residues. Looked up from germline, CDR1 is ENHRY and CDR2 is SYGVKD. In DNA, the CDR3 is TGTGCCATCAGTGAGCTGGGAGTGTTGGAAAGCTACGAGCAGTACTTC. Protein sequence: CAISELGVLESYEQYF.

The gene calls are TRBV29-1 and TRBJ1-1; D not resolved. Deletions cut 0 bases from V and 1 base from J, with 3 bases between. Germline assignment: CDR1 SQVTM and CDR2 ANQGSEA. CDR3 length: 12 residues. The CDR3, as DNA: TGCAGCGTTGAAGAAAGGAACACTGAAGCTTTCTTT. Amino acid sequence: CSVEERNTEAFF.

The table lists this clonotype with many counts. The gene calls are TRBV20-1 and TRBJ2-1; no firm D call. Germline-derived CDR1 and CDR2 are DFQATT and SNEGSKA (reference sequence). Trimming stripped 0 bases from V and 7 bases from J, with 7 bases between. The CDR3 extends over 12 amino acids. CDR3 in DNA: TGCAGTGCTAGAGATAGGGCAAATGAGCAGTTCTTC. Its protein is CSARDRANEQFF.